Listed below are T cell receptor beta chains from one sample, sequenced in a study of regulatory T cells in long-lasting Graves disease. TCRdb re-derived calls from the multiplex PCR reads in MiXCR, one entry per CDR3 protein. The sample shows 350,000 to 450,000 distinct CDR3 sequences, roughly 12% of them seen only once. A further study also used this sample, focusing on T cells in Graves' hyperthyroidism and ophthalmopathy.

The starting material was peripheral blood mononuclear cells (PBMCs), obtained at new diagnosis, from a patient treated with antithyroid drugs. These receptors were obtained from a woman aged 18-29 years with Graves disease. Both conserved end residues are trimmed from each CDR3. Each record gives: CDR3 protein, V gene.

CDR3: AISVGTSGATGELF
V: TRBV10-3

CDR3: ASSLGPAAEAF
V: TRBV11-3

CDR3: ASSVVAYEQY
V: TRBV28

CDR3: ASSQGNIYEQY
V: TRBV3-1

CDR3: SARLTSGREFWETQY
V: TRBV20-1

CDR3: ASRRGSGNSNQPQH
V: TRBV6-1

CDR3: ASSRSEQGRNQPQH
V: TRBV5-5

CDR3: ASSQPGTGEGEAF
V: TRBV3-1

CDR3: ASSFAPVTFSGNIQY
V: TRBV7-9

CDR3: ASSHTGSSYNEQF
V: TRBV7-9

CDR3: ASEQGHPYEQY
V: TRBV7-9

CDR3: SVWGGNYGYT
V: TRBV29-1

CDR3: ASSVVGFTDTQY
V: TRBV9

CDR3: ASSQEVWGSRTEAF
V: TRBV4-3

CDR3: ASSLRGDPTYEQY
V: TRBV5-5

CDR3: AISEWVAGGSYEQY
V: TRBV10-3

CDR3: ASSSRSRYT
V: TRBV6-2/TRBV6-3

CDR3: ASSPTDTSGSFGEQF
V: TRBV11-3

CDR3: ASSQDLRGQGGYT
V: TRBV4-1

CDR3: ASSLAWGGELF
V: TRBV7-6

CDR3: ASNPSGGVQHNEQF
V: TRBV7-3

CDR3: ASSRGGSPTSYEQY
V: TRBV6-2/TRBV6-3

CDR3: ASSRQGHSYPNTEAF
V: TRBV9

CDR3: ASSFLRTGDEQF
V: TRBV7-2

CDR3: ASSQVEQQETQY
V: TRBV4-1

CDR3: ATSSTLGEEAF
V: TRBV15

CDR3: ASSFLAGGPNEQF
V: TRBV7-9

CDR3: ASTRAAGSYEQY
V: TRBV7-9

CDR3: AGTPGRGTSKGELF
V: TRBV5-1

CDR3: ASTRRVDDYSYNEQF
V: TRBV27

CDR3: ASSFAGRVTEAF
V: TRBV12-3/TRBV12-4

CDR3: ASLPGPSRTNYGYT
V: TRBV2

CDR3: ASSPTSGISGNTIY
V: TRBV18

CDR3: ASSVEGQTYEQY
V: TRBV9

CDR3: ASSFSPGLADYNEQF
V: TRBV28

CDR3: ASSSTGFSGNTIY
V: TRBV6-5